This T cell receptor beta chain comes out of a study of shared clonotypes between healthy human individuals. This table comes from immunoSEQ multiplex PCR, and its TCRdb copy is limited to in-frame clones, with some not included. The profile shows about 490,000 clones, roughly 85% of them singletons. Germline CDR1 and CDR2: MDHEN and SYDVKM. V lost 4 bases, J lost 0 bases, and 9 bases lay in between. The CDR3 is 14 residues long. The donors, all of them Caucasian adults, lived in Nashville, Tennessee. The specimen sequenced was PBMCs. The sequence was obtained from a middle-aged woman in good health. Some clones in this sample may be carry-over from other donors' samples. The chain links TRBV28 to TRBJ2-5; D remains unclear. The DNA of the CDR3 is TGTGCCAGCAGTTCTCCCGCGTACCAAGAGACCCAGTACTTC. Protein product: CASSSPAYQETQYF.